Shown below are 6 T cell receptor beta chains from a single sample sequenced in a study of cytomegalovirus exposure and HLA in healthy donors (dated 2017 in TCRdb). Libraries were made using the immunoSEQ multiplex PCR assay. For the multiplex PCR, a mixture combining 60 forward primers for TCR Vbeta segments and 13 reverse primers for TCR Jbeta segments was used. TCRdb mirrors the immuneACCESS table, restricted to in-frame sequences. Some clones are absent from its copies; in checked studies, under half trace to an unresolved V gene, and the reason for the others is unknown. The sample profile shows under 130,000 clones; roughly 80% of them were found once. The ten biggest clones cover around 5.1% of the sample. Sequencing was done on a sample of PBMCs. These receptors were obtained from a female donor in good health and CMV-seropositive.

Only one count was recorded for this clone. The rearrangement joins TRBV11-2 to TRBJ1-2; 7 nucleotides agree with TRBD1. Germline V CDR1 and CDR2: SGHAT, FQNNGV. This CDR3 spans 17 amino acids. The ends lost 5 bases at V and 7 bases at J; junction bases unmatched: 19. The CDR3 sequence is CASSTRDRRIMEGGYTF. As DNA, the CDR3 is TGTGCCAGCAGCACCCGGGACAGAAGGATCATGGAAGGTGGCTACACCTTC.

V is TRBV30 and J is TRBJ2-1, with D perhaps TRBD2 (5 bases). In germline, CDR1 is GTSNPN, CDR2 SVGIG (reference sequence). The CDR3 length is 14 residues. V gave up 7 bases and J gave up 3 bases, with 16 bases separating them. The CDR3 nucleotides are TGTGCCTCCACAGACTATCTCAGCTACAATGAGCAGTTCTTC. Encoded protein: CASTDYLSYNEQFF.

The genes are TRBV21-1 and TRBJ2-7; the table's D call of TRBD1 was not tested on the DNA. TRBV21-1 counts as a pseudogene. The CDR3 runs to 22 residues. The CDR3 DNA sequence: TGTGCCAGCAGCAAAGAGAGGCAGGGTGAAGGGACAGAGATGGGTTGGAGCTACGAGCAGTACTTC. Translating it yields CASSKERQGEGTEMGWSYEQYF.

V usage is TRBV10-2 and J usage is TRBJ2-1; 8 nucleotides align to TRBD2. V shed 5 bases, J shed 7 bases, and the junction held 10 bases outside the gene matches. The CDR3 loop spans 15 amino acids. The germline CDR1 and CDR2 sequences are WSHSY and SAAADI. This chain's CDR3 is CASSPSGTRANEQFF. CDR3 DNA: TGCGCCAGCAGTCCATCCGGGACTAGGGCGAATGAGCAGTTCTTC.

This chain uses TRBV7-2 with TRBJ2-6; a weak D match, TRBD1 (8 bases). This CDR3 is 18 amino acids long. V lost 5 bases and J 1 base, leaving 18 bases between the germline ends. The germline gives CDR1 SGHTA, CDR2 FQGNSA. CDR3 protein: CASSLHRGGGSGANVLTF. The CDR3 DNA reads as TGTGCCAGCAGCCTCCACAGGGGGGGAGGGTCTGGGGCCAACGTCCTGACTTTC.

The rearrangement joins TRBV6-6 to TRBJ2-7, with TRBD1 identical over 7 bases. This CDR3 is 15 amino acids long. The ends lost 6 bases at V and 2 bases at J; junction bases unmatched: 10. Germline lookup yields CDR1 MNHNY and CDR2 SVGAGI (reference sequence). CDR3 protein: CASSSGQVGTYEQYF. The CDR3, as DNA: TGTGCCAGCAGCTCCGGACAGGTTGGGACCTACGAGCAGTACTTC.